Listed below are T cell receptor beta chains from one sample, sequenced in a study of blood T cell repertoires in COVID-19. Produced via immunoSEQ multiplex PCR; TCRdb's table is partial and in-frame only. This table holds hundreds of thousands of clones, roughly 89% found once. Input material: peripheral blood. Receptors originate from a woman aged 25-40 years with active or convalescent COVID-19. CDR3s include the opening cysteine and the closing phenylalanine or tryptophan. Fields, in order: CDR3 protein, CDR3 DNA, clone size, D gene, V gene, J gene. A D gene is named only where the DNA matches it firmly. Where a row states a size, it is once, few, many or the class of an expanded clone; other rows omit it.

cdr3_aa: CASSLELAGGPETQYF
cdr3_nt: TGCGCCAGCAGCTTGGAGCTAGCGGGAGGGCCGGAGACCCAGTACTTC
clone_size: -
d_call: TRBD2
v_call: TRBV5-1
j_call: TRBJ2-5

cdr3_aa: CASEDRGLGGYTF
cdr3_nt: TGTGCCAGCGAGGACAGGGGATTGGGCGGCTACACCTTC
clone_size: -
d_call: TRBD1
v_call: TRBV6-5
j_call: TRBJ1-2

cdr3_aa: CASSFTGQTPYEQYF
cdr3_nt: TGTGCCAGTAGTTTCACGGGACAGACCCCCTACGAGCAGTACTTC
clone_size: -
d_call: TRBD1
v_call: TRBV19
j_call: TRBJ2-7

cdr3_aa: CASSPRQGGNTEAFF
cdr3_nt: TGTGCCAGCAGCCCCCGGCAGGGGGGGAACACTGAAGCTTTCTTT
clone_size: -
d_call: TRBD1
v_call: TRBV3-1/TRBV3-2
j_call: TRBJ1-1

cdr3_aa: CASSLLNTEAFF
cdr3_nt: TGTGCCAGCAGCTTGCTAAACACTGAAGCTTTCTTT
clone_size: -
d_call: -
v_call: TRBV7-9
j_call: TRBJ1-1

cdr3_aa: CASSLIDRGSEKLFF
cdr3_nt: TGTGCCAGCAGCTTAATCGACAGGGGGTCTGAAAAACTGTTTTTT
clone_size: -
d_call: TRBD1
v_call: TRBV11-2
j_call: TRBJ1-4

cdr3_aa: CASSEVREYGYTF
cdr3_nt: TGTGCCAGCAGTGAAGTCAGGGAATATGGCTACACCTTC
clone_size: -
d_call: -
v_call: TRBV6-1
j_call: TRBJ1-2

cdr3_aa: CASSTLAGAGADTQYF
cdr3_nt: TGCGCCAGCAGCACCCTAGCGGGAGCGGGTGCAGATACGCAGTATTTT
clone_size: -
d_call: TRBD2
v_call: TRBV4-1
j_call: TRBJ2-3

cdr3_aa: CAIRAPAGHQASNEQFF
cdr3_nt: TGTGCCATCAGGGCCCCAGCGGGACACCAAGCGAGCAATGAGCAGTTCTTC
clone_size: -
d_call: -
v_call: TRBV10-3
j_call: TRBJ2-1

cdr3_aa: CASSEGARDEQYF
cdr3_nt: TGTGCCAGCAGTGAGGGGGCTCGGGACGAGCAGTACTTC
clone_size: few
d_call: -
v_call: TRBV25-1
j_call: TRBJ2-7

cdr3_aa: CAWGQGTTEAFF
cdr3_nt: TGTGCCTGGGGACAGGGAACGACTGAAGCTTTCTTT
clone_size: -
d_call: TRBD1
v_call: TRBV30
j_call: TRBJ1-1

cdr3_aa: CASSYDGVTEAFF
cdr3_nt: TGTGCCAGCAGTTACGACGGGGTTACTGAAGCTTTCTTT
clone_size: -
d_call: -
v_call: TRBV27
j_call: TRBJ1-1

cdr3_aa: CASSQEGISYEQYF
cdr3_nt: TGCGCCAGCAGCCAAGAGGGCATCTCCTACGAGCAGTACTTC
clone_size: few
d_call: -
v_call: TRBV4-1
j_call: TRBJ2-7

cdr3_aa: CASSLSLGMGEAQYF
cdr3_nt: TGTGCCAGCAGCTTAAGTTTGGGGATGGGAGAGGCCCAGTACTTC
clone_size: -
d_call: -
v_call: TRBV7-9
j_call: TRBJ2-5

cdr3_aa: CASSWRQGDDTGELFF
cdr3_nt: TGCGCCAGCAGCTGGAGACAGGGGGATGACACCGGGGAGCTGTTTTTT
clone_size: -
d_call: TRBD1
v_call: TRBV5-1
j_call: TRBJ2-2

cdr3_aa: CASSIGTGAYGYTF
cdr3_nt: TGTGCCAGTAGTATCGGGACAGGTGCCTATGGCTACACCTTC
clone_size: -
d_call: TRBD1
v_call: TRBV19
j_call: TRBJ1-2

cdr3_aa: CASSLSWAATNEKLFF
cdr3_nt: TGCGCCAGCAGCCTTTCTTGGGCAGCAACTAATGAAAAACTGTTTTTT
clone_size: -
d_call: -
v_call: TRBV4-1
j_call: TRBJ1-4

cdr3_aa: CASSYIGEMNTEAFF
cdr3_nt: TGTGCCAGCAGTTATATCGGGGAAATGAACACTGAAGCTTTCTTT
clone_size: -
d_call: -
v_call: TRBV6-5
j_call: TRBJ1-1

cdr3_aa: CASSAGQEQETQYF
cdr3_nt: TGTGCCAGCAGCGCGGGACAGGAACAAGAGACCCAGTACTTC
clone_size: -
d_call: TRBD1
v_call: TRBV9
j_call: TRBJ2-5

cdr3_aa: CASSRTSGTYNEQFF
cdr3_nt: TGTGCCAGCTCCCGCACTAGCGGGACCTACAATGAGCAGTTCTTC
clone_size: -
d_call: TRBD2
v_call: TRBV18
j_call: TRBJ2-1

cdr3_aa: CASSPLQGAGANVLTF
cdr3_nt: TGTGCCAGCTCACCACTGCAGGGGGCTGGGGCCAACGTCCTGACTTTC
clone_size: -
d_call: TRBD1
v_call: TRBV18
j_call: TRBJ2-6

cdr3_aa: CASRKDTTVTEAFF
cdr3_nt: TGTGCCAGTAGGAAGGACACGACGGTCACTGAAGCTTTCTTT
clone_size: few
d_call: -
v_call: TRBV19
j_call: TRBJ1-1

cdr3_aa: CATSRVGGRIQPQHF
cdr3_nt: TGTGCCACCAGCAGAGTAGGGGGCAGAATTCAGCCCCAGCATTTT
clone_size: -
d_call: TRBD1
v_call: TRBV15
j_call: TRBJ1-5

cdr3_aa: CASSRTEDYEQYF
cdr3_nt: TGTGCCAGCAGTCGGACAGAGGACTACGAGCAGTACTTC
clone_size: -
d_call: -
v_call: TRBV12-3/TRBV12-4
j_call: TRBJ2-7

cdr3_aa: CASSLDRGHGYTF
cdr3_nt: TGTGCCAGCAGCCTAGACAGGGGCCATGGCTACACCTTC
clone_size: few
d_call: TRBD1
v_call: TRBV7-9
j_call: TRBJ1-2

cdr3_aa: CASSVKQQETQYF
cdr3_nt: TGTGCCAGCAGTGTGAAACAGCAAGAGACCCAGTACTTC
clone_size: -
d_call: -
v_call: TRBV2
j_call: TRBJ2-5

cdr3_aa: CASRSNRDRVSPLHF
cdr3_nt: TGTGCCAGCCGGTCAAACCGGGACAGGGTTTCACCCCTCCACTTT
clone_size: -
d_call: TRBD1
v_call: TRBV25-1
j_call: TRBJ1-6

cdr3_aa: CASSQGLLATNEQFF
cdr3_nt: TGTGCCAGCAGCCAAGGTCTTTTAGCCACCAATGAGCAGTTCTTC
clone_size: -
d_call: -
v_call: TRBV11-3
j_call: TRBJ2-1

cdr3_aa: CSVNTGDPTF
cdr3_nt: TGCAGCGTGAACACAGGGGACCCCACCTTC
clone_size: -
d_call: TRBD1
v_call: TRBV29-1
j_call: TRBJ1-2

cdr3_aa: CASSIWTGDLTEAFF
cdr3_nt: TGTGCCAGTAGTATTTGGACAGGGGACTTGACTGAAGCTTTCTTT
clone_size: -
d_call: TRBD1
v_call: TRBV19
j_call: TRBJ1-1

cdr3_aa: CASSQGVSRPYEQYF
cdr3_nt: TGTGCCAGCAGCCAAGGGGTTAGCCGGCCCTACGAGCAGTACTTC
clone_size: -
d_call: -
v_call: TRBV4-2
j_call: TRBJ2-7

cdr3_aa: CASSLGQEQETQYF
cdr3_nt: TGCGCCAGCAGCTTAGGACAGGAACAAGAGACCCAGTACTTC
clone_size: -
d_call: TRBD1
v_call: TRBV5-1
j_call: TRBJ2-5

cdr3_aa: CASKGGANAGTEAFF
cdr3_nt: TGCGCCAGCAAGGGGGGGGCCAATGCAGGGACTGAAGCTTTCTTT
clone_size: -
d_call: -
v_call: TRBV5-1
j_call: TRBJ1-1

cdr3_aa: CASSRRSGDQETQYF
cdr3_nt: TGTGCCAGCAGTCGGAGGAGCGGGGATCAAGAGACCCAGTACTTC
clone_size: -
d_call: TRBD2
v_call: TRBV2
j_call: TRBJ2-5

cdr3_aa: CASSLGGVGTDTQYF
cdr3_nt: TGCGCCAGCAGCTTGGGCGGGGTGGGAACAGATACGCAGTATTTT
clone_size: -
d_call: -
v_call: TRBV5-1
j_call: TRBJ2-3

cdr3_aa: CASSREDRHYEQYF
cdr3_nt: TGCGCCAGCAGCCGAGAGGACAGACACTACGAGCAGTACTTC
clone_size: -
d_call: -
v_call: TRBV4-1
j_call: TRBJ2-7

cdr3_aa: CASSLDRVEKLFF
cdr3_nt: TGTGCCAGCAGCTTAGACAGGGTTGAAAAACTGTTTTTT
clone_size: -
d_call: -
v_call: TRBV7-2
j_call: TRBJ1-4

cdr3_aa: CAWRSELLSGELFF
cdr3_nt: TGTGCCTGGAGGAGTGAACTACTTTCCGGGGAGCTGTTTTTT
clone_size: -
d_call: -
v_call: TRBV30
j_call: TRBJ2-2

cdr3_aa: CASSLTGKNTEAFF
cdr3_nt: TGTGCCAGCAGTTTAACAGGGAAGAACACTGAAGCTTTCTTT
clone_size: -
d_call: -
v_call: TRBV6-9
j_call: TRBJ1-1

cdr3_aa: CASQKGTVDQETQYF
cdr3_nt: TGTGCCAGCCAAAAAGGGACAGTAGATCAAGAGACCCAGTACTTC
clone_size: -
d_call: TRBD1
v_call: TRBV2
j_call: TRBJ2-5

cdr3_aa: CASSDTGTGDEKLFF
cdr3_nt: TGTGCCAGTAGTGATACCGGGACAGGGGATGAAAAACTGTTTTTT
clone_size: few
d_call: TRBD1
v_call: TRBV19
j_call: TRBJ1-4

cdr3_aa: CASRSTGGEQYF
cdr3_nt: TGTGCCAGCAGATCGACAGGGGGCGAGCAGTACTTC
clone_size: -
d_call: TRBD1
v_call: TRBV13
j_call: TRBJ2-7

cdr3_aa: CASSLRTGPEDEQYF
cdr3_nt: TGCGCCAGCAGCCTCCGGACAGGGCCAGAGGACGAGCAGTACTTC
clone_size: -
d_call: TRBD1
v_call: TRBV5-1
j_call: TRBJ2-7

cdr3_aa: CSVDRADREAYGYTF
cdr3_nt: TGCAGCGTTGATCGGGCGGACAGGGAGGCCTATGGCTACACCTTC
clone_size: -
d_call: TRBD1
v_call: TRBV29-1
j_call: TRBJ1-2

cdr3_aa: CASSFRQGLPPEAFF
cdr3_nt: TGTGCCAGTAGTTTTCGACAGGGCCTCCCCCCTGAAGCTTTCTTT
clone_size: -
d_call: TRBD1
v_call: TRBV19
j_call: TRBJ1-1

cdr3_aa: CASSEAPGQGDQPQHF
cdr3_nt: TGTGCCAGCAGTGAAGCGCCCGGACAGGGAGATCAGCCCCAGCATTTT
clone_size: many
d_call: TRBD1
v_call: TRBV6-1
j_call: TRBJ1-5

cdr3_aa: CASSQRGRDLVNGYTF
cdr3_nt: TGTGCCAGCAGCCAAAGGGGGCGAGACCTTGTGAATGGCTACACCTTC
clone_size: -
d_call: TRBD1
v_call: TRBV3-1/TRBV3-2
j_call: TRBJ1-2

cdr3_aa: CAQGAMGTYEQYF
cdr3_nt: TGTGCCCAGGGGGCTATGGGTACCTACGAGCAGTACTTC
clone_size: few
d_call: TRBD1
v_call: TRBV2
j_call: TRBJ2-7

cdr3_aa: CASSESRGMTDTQYF
cdr3_nt: TGCGCCAGCAGTGAGTCCAGGGGGATGACAGATACGCAGTATTTT
clone_size: -
d_call: TRBD1
v_call: TRBV10-1
j_call: TRBJ2-3

cdr3_aa: CAISESTNDIYEQYF
cdr3_nt: TGTGCCATCAGTGAGTCGACCAATGACATCTACGAGCAGTACTTC
clone_size: -
d_call: -
v_call: TRBV10-3
j_call: TRBJ2-7

cdr3_aa: CASQPGTGMYSPLHF
cdr3_nt: TGTGCCAGCCAACCCGGGACAGGGATGTATTCACCCCTCCACTTT
clone_size: -
d_call: TRBD1
v_call: TRBV27
j_call: TRBJ1-6

cdr3_aa: CAIGEDRASGNTIYF
cdr3_nt: TGTGCCATCGGGGAGGACAGGGCCTCTGGAAACACCATATATTTT
clone_size: few
d_call: TRBD1
v_call: TRBV10-3
j_call: TRBJ1-3

cdr3_aa: CASSGSTTNAGELFF
cdr3_nt: TGCGCCAGCAGTGGGTCGACAACCAACGCCGGGGAGCTGTTTTTT
clone_size: -
d_call: -
v_call: TRBV10-1
j_call: TRBJ2-2

cdr3_aa: CASSPAGTPRQETQYF
cdr3_nt: TGTGCCAGCAGCCCAGCCGGGACACCGAGACAAGAGACCCAGTACTTC
clone_size: -
d_call: -
v_call: TRBV5-4
j_call: TRBJ2-5

cdr3_aa: CASSLGDRGTPQHF
cdr3_nt: TGTGCCAGCAGCTTGGGGGACAGGGGTACGCCCCAGCATTTT
clone_size: few
d_call: TRBD1
v_call: TRBV5-8
j_call: TRBJ1-5